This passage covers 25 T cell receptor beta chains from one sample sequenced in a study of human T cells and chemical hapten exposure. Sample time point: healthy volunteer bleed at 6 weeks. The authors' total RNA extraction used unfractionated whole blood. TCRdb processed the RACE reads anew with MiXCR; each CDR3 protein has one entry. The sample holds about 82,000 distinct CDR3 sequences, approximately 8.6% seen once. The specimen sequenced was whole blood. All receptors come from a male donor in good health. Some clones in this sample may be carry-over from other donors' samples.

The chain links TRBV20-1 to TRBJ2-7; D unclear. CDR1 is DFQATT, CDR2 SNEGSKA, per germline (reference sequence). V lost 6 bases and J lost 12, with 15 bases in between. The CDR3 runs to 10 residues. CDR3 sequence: CSAVKSYRYF. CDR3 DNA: TGCAGTGCGGTTAAAAGCTATCGGTACTTC.

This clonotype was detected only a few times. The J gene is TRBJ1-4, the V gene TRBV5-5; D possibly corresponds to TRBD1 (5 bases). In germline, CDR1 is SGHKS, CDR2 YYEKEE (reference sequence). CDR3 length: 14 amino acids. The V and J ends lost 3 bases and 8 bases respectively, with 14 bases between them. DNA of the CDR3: TGTGCCAGCAGCTCGACAGTCCCGATAGAAAAACTGTTTTTT. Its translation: CASSSTVPIEKLFF.

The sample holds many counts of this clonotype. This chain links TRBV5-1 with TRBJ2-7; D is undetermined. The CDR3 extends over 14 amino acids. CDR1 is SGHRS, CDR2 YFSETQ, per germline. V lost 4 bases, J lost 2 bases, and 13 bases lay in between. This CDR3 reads CASSPDALTYEQYF. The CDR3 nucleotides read TGCGCCAGCAGCCCCGACGCCCTCACCTACGAGCAGTACTTC.

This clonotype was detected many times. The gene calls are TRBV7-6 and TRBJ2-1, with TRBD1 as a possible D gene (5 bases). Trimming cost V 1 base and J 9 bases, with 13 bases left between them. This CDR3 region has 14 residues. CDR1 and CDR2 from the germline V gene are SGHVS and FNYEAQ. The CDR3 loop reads CASSLGSRAPEQFF. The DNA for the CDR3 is TGTGCCAGCAGCTTAGGCTCCAGGGCGCCTGAGCAGTTCTTC.

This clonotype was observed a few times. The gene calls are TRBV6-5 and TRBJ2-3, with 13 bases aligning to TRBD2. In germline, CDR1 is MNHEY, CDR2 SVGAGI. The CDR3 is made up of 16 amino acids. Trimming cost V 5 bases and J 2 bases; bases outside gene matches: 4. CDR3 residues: CASSRGTSGVTDTQYF. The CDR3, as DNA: TGTGCCAGCAGTCGCGGGACTAGCGGGGTCACAGATACGCAGTATTTT.

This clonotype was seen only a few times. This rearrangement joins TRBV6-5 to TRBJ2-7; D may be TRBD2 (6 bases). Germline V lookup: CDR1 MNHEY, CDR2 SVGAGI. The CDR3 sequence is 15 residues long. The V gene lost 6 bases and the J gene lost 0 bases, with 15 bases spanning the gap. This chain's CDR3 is CASSLLLGGSYEQYF. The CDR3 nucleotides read TGTGCCAGCAGCCTCTTACTGGGAGGCTCCTACGAGCAGTACTTC.

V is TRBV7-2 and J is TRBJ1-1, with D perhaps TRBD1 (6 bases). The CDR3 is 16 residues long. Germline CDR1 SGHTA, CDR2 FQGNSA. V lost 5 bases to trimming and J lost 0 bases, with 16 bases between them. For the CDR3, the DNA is TGTGCCAGCAGCCGGAGAGACAGGCGTATGAACACTGAAGCTTTCTTT. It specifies CASSRRDRRMNTEAFF.

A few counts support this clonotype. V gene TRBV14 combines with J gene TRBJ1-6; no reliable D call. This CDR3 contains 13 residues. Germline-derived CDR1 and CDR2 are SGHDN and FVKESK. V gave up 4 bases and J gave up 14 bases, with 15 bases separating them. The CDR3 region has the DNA TGTGCCAGCAGCCCGGGCCTTTTTGCGTCCCTCCACTTT. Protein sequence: CASSPGLFASLHF. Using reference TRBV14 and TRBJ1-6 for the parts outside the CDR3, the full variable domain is EAGVTQFPSHSVIEKGQTVTLRCDPISGHDNLYWYRRVMGKEIKFLLHFVKESKQDESGMPNNRFLAERTGGTYSTLKVQPAELEDSGVYFCASSPGLFASLHFGNGTRLTVT.

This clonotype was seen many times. CDR3 amino acids: CASIPGRDTEAFF. The CDR3 nucleotides are TGTGCCAGCATCCCGGGGCGAGACACTGAAGCTTTCTTT. V gene TRBV7-9 combines with J gene TRBJ1-1, with D perhaps matching TRBD1 (5 bases). The CDR3 length is 13 residues. Germline CDR1 and CDR2: SEHNR and FQNEAQ (reference sequence). Trimming removed 7 bases at V and 3 bases at J, with 12 bases between.

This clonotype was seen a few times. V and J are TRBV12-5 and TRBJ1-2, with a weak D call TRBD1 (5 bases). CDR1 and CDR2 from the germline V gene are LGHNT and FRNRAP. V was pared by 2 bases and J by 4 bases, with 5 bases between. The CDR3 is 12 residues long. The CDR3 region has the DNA TGTGCTAGTGGTTTGCAGGGCTATGGCTACACCTTC. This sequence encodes CASGLQGYGYTF.

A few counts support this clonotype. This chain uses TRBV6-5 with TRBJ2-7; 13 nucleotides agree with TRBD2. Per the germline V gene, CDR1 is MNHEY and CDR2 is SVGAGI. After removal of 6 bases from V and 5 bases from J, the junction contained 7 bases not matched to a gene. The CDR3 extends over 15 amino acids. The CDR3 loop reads CASRWTSGSGDEQYF. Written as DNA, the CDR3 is TGTGCCAGCAGATGGACTAGCGGGAGCGGGGACGAGCAGTACTTC.

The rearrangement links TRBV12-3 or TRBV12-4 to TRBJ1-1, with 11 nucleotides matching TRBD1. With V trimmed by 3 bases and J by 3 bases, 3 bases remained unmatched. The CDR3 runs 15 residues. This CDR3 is CASSFSGQGDTEAFF. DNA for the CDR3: TGTGCCAGCAGTTTTTCGGGACAGGGGGACACTGAAGCTTTCTTT.

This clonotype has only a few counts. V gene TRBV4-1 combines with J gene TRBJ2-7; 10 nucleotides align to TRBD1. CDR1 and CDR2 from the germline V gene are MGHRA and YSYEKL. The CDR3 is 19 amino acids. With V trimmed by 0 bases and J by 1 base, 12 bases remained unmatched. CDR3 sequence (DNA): TGCGCCAGCAGCCAAGAGGACTTGGCTGGGACAGGGGCATCCTACGAGCAGTACTTC. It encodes CASSQEDLAGTGASYEQYF.

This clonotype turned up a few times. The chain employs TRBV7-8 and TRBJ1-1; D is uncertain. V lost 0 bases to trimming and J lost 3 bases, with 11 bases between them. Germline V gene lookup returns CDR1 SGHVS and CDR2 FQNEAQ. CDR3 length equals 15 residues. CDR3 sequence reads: CASSLARILDTEAFF. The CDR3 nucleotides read TGTGCCAGCAGCTTAGCGAGGATTTTAGACACTGAAGCTTTCTTT.

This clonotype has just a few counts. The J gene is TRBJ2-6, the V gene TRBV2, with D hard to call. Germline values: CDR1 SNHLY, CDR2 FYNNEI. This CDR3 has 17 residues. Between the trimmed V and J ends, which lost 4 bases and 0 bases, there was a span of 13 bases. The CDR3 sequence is CASSGQAASSGANVLTF. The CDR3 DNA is TGTGCCAGCAGTGGGCAGGCTGCCAGCTCTGGGGCCAACGTCCTGACTTTC.

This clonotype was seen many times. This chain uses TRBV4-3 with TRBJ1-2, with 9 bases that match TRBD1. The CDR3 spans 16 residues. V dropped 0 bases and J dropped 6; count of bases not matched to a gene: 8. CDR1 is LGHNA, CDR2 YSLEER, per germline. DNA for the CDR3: TGCGCCAGCAGCCAAGAACTTGGACAGGGGAAGAATGGCTACACCTTC. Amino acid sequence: CASSQELGQGKNGYTF.

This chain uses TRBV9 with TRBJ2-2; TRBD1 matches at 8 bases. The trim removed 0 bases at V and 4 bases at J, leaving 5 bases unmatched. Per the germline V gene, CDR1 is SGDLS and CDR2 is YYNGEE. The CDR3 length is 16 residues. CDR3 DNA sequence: TGTGCCAGCAGCGTAGAGGCAGGACAGGGCACCGGGGAGCTGTTTTTT. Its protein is CASSVEAGQGTGELFF.

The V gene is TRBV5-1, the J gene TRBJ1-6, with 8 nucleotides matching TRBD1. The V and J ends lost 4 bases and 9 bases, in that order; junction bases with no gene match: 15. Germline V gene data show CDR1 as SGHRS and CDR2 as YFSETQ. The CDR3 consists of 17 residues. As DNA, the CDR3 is TGCGCCAGCAGCCGGAGAGGTGCGGACAGGGAGGGTTCACCCCTCCACTTT. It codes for CASSRRGADREGSPLHF.

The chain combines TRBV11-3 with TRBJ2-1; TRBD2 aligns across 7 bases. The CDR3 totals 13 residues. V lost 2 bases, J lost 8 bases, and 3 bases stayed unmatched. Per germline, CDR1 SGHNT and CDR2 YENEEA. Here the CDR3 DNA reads TGTGCCAGCAGCTTACGACTAGCATATGAGCAGTTCTTC. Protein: CASSLRLAYEQFF.

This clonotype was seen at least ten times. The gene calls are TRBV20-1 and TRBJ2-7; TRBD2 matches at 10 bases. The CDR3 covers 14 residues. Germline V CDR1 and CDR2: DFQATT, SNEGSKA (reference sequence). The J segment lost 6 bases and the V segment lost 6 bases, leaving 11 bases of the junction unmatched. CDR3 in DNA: TGCAGTGCCACGTCTAGCGGGGGCCTTCTCGAGCAGTACTTC. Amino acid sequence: CSATSSGGLLEQYF.

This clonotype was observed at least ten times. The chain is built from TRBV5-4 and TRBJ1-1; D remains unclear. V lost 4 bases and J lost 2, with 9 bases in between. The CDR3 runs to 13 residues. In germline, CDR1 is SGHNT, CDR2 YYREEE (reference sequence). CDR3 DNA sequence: TGTGCCAGCAGCCTAGGCAGTAACACTGAAGCTTTCTTT. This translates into CASSLGSNTEAFF.

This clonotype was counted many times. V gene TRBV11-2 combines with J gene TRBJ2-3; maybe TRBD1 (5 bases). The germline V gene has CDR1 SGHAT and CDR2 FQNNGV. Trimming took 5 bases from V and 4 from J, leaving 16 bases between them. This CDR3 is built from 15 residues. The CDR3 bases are TGTGCCAGCAGCCCCTCTTGGGGCGCGTCAGATACGCAGTATTTT. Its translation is CASSPSWGASDTQYF. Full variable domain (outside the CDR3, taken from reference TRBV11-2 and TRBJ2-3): EAGVAQSPRYKIIEKRQSVAFWCNPISGHATLYWYQQILGQGPKLLIQFQNNGVVDDSQLPKDRFSAERLKGVDSTLKIQPAKLEDSAVYLCASSPSWGASDTQYFGPGTRLTVL.

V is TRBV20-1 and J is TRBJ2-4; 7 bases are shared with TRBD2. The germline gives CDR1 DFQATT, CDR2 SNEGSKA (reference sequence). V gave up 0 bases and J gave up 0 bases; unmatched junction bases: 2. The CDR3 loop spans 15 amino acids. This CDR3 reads CSARESGVAKNIQYF. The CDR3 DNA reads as TGCAGTGCTAGAGAGAGCGGGGTAGCCAAAAACATTCAGTACTTC.

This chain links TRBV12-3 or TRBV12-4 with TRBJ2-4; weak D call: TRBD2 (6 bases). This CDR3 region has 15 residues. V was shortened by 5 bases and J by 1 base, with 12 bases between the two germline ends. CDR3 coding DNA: TGTGCCAGCAGTCGACTAGGATTGGCCAAAAACATTCAGTACTTC. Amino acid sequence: CASSRLGLAKNIQYF.

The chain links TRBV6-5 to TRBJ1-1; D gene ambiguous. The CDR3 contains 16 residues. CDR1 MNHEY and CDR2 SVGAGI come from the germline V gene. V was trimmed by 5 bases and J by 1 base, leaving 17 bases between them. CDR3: CASSDLYSSPNTEAFF. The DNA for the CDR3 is TGTGCCAGCAGTGACCTATACAGCAGTCCGAACACTGAAGCTTTCTTT.